This TCR beta chain is from a study of post-analysis software for immune sequencing data. In the case of this clonotype: Its antigen is not identified.

TCR beta libraries were prepared from cDNA with unique molecular identifiers. Each CDR3 protein is one row after TCRdb ran MiXCR on the PCR reads. Altogether 380,000 or so distinct CDR3 sequences are present, approximately 38% being singletons, with the ten largest covering around 15%. Study-wide results and limits: About 5 TRBV segments appeared more often in patients than in controls, and TRBV5-6, TRBV5-1 and TRBV20-1 were among these. Normalized Chao1 diversity was significantly lower in multiple sclerosis patients than in controls.

Germline assignment: CDR1 MNHNY and CDR2 SVGAGI (reference sequence). Losses at the gene ends were 7 bases for V and 9 bases for J; bases not matched to a gene: 6. This CDR3 comprises 12 residues. The sequenced sample consisted of blood. The chain is built from TRBV6-6 and TRBJ1-1; 9 bases are shared with TRBD1. The TCR was taken from a girl between 5 and 17 years old with multiple sclerosis. CDR3 loop: CASIEGTGQAFF. Written as DNA, the CDR3 is TGTGCCAGCATCGAGGGGACAGGGCAAGCTTTCTTT.